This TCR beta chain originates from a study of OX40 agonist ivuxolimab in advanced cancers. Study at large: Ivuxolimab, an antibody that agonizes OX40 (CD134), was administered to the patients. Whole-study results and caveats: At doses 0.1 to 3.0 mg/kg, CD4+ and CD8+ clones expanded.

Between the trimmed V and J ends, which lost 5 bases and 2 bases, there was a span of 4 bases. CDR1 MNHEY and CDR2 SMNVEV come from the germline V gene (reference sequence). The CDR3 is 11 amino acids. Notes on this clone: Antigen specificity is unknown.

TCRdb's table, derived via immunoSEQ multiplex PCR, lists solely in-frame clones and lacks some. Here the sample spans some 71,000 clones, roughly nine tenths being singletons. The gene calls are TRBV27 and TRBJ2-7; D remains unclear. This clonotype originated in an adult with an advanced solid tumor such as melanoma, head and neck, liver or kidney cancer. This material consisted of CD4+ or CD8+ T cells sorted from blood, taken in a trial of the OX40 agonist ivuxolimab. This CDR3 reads CASSTPYEQYF. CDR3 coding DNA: TGTGCCAGCAGTACCCCCTACGAGCAGTACTTC.